This T cell receptor (beta chain) came from a study of T cell repertoires in ileal Crohn's disease. Study at large: Median disease duration was approximately 8 years; around 35% smoked at surgery.

This CDR3 contains 15 residues. V lost 3 bases, J lost 1 base, and 3 bases stayed unmatched. CDR1 is SGHDN and CDR2 is FVKESK in the germline V gene. General study results and limits: Clonal expansions were more frequent in active smokers than non-smokers at surgery.

Per sample, roughly 0.5 micrograms of biopsy DNA were TCRB immunosequenced. Sequencing was performed with immunoSEQ multiplex PCR; in TCRdb, only in-frame clones are kept and a portion is missing. Among about 14,000 clones, approximately 81% were seen once, and the ten largest hold around 6%. On this clone itself: Its antigen is currently unknown.

Adults with ileal or ileocolonic Crohn's disease and an indication for resection were eligible. The chain combines TRBV14 with TRBJ2-3; the match to TRBD2 covers 8 bases. This receptor was identified in an adult with Crohn's disease. The sample taken for sequencing was ileal tissue. DNA of the CDR3: TGTGCCAGCAGCCACCGGCGGGAGGGCACAGATACGCAGTATTTT. It yields the protein CASSHRREGTDTQYF.